This TCR beta chain was sequenced during a study of cytomegalovirus exposure and HLA in healthy donors. Study summary: The same platform used for the approximately 670 first-cohort repertoires was also used for the 90 to 150 validation repertoires, as a later analysis reported. General observations from the study: Listed as cytomegalovirus-associated were 170 or so TCR beta chains. Rare TCR sequences dominated, though some public TCRs recurred in many donors. It was found in a later analysis that first-cohort TCR clusters tended to co-occur in the 100 to 150 validation repertoires.

Concerning this clone: Its antigen remains unidentified.

Data came from immunoSEQ multiplex PCR; TCRdb stores just in-frame clones and leaves some out. The sample has 160,000 or so clones, around nine tenths seen once. Between the trimmed V and J ends, which lost 7 bases and 6 bases, there was a span of 27 bases. The CDR3 totals 16 residues. The V gene's germline CDR1 is GTSNPN and CDR2 SVGIG (reference sequence). The sequence was collected from a young man in good health and CMV-seronegative. V usage is TRBV30 and J usage is TRBJ1-2; weak D call: TRBD1 (6 bases). Specimen: PBMCs. CDR3 protein: CASFLGTPTSEDGYTF. CDR3 coding DNA: TGTGCCTCATTTTTGGGGACACCGACCTCTGAAGATGGCTACACCTTC.